This TCR beta chain was sequenced during a study of T cell changes during pregnancy in multiple sclerosis. CDR1 and CDR2 from the germline V gene are SGDLS and YYNGEE. The J segment lost 4 bases and the V segment lost 3 bases, leaving 7 bases of the junction unmatched. This CDR3 has 15 residues. Produced via immunoSEQ multiplex PCR; TCRdb's table is partial and in-frame only. The sample carries about 38,000 clones, about 91% recorded once. This sample comprised CD8+ T cells from peripheral blood mononuclear cells, obtained after pregnancy. The TCR originated in a female donor with multiple sclerosis, enrolled in a pregnancy study. The chain links TRBV9 to TRBJ2-7; 10 nucleotides agree with TRBD1. The CDR3 spells CASSAGTGAGYEQYF. The CDR3 DNA reads TGTGCCAGCAGCGCCGGGACAGGGGCGGGATACGAGCAGTACTTC.